This TCR beta chain was profiled in a study of blood T cell repertoires in COVID-19 (dated by TCRdb to 2019 to 2021). Background for the entire study: Collaborator samples came from the United States, Italy and Spain and covered acute and convalescent phases of COVID-19. HLA class I and class II types, where available, came from metadata supplied by the sample provider rather than from assay-based typing. The samples were drawn from two sources: the first 160 participants of the ongoing ImmuneRACE study, and 1,000 to 1,500 subjects contributed by 6 global collaborators. The repertoires were released in a freely available public database intended as a resource for research on the immune response to SARS-CoV-2. The dataset comprised deeply sampled blood TCRbeta repertoires from subjects exposed to, actively infected with, or recovered from COVID-19. The sample metadata nearly always contained a de-identified subject ID, COVID-19 status, age in years and sex. The material from the prospective study consisted of cDNA or gDNA derived from T cells, B-cell-depleted T cells, or PBMCs.

Study-wide findings and limitations: The quantity of clinical and demographic metadata differed by source and by participant and was supplied without curation.

Each collaborating institution followed its own protocols to collect whole blood in K2EDTA tubes. For TCRbeta analysis, collaborator samples were shipped as frozen whole blood, as isolated PBMCs, or as DNA extracted from either sample type. The CDR3, from cysteine to phenylalanine, totals 15 residues. Only CDR3 DNA is held: 45 bases, read in frame from base 1. CDR1 and CDR2 are drawn from the germline V gene: SGHTA, FQGNSA. V is cut back by 6 bases and J by 4 bases, with 12 bases in the junction unmatched. Comments on this clone: It lacks a known antigen. No clone much larger than this one lies a single base away; base qualities are absent.

TCRbeta CDR3 regions were amplified from genomic DNA by means of the immunoSEQ Assay, a bias-controlled multiplex PCR. For the original study's pipeline: Nucleated cell counts per sample were estimated from amplification of reference gene primers within the assay. To quantify the absolute abundance of each unique TCRbeta CDR3 rearrangement, sequence reads were collapsed and filtered. For each sample, productive Simpson clonality was calculated as the square root of Simpson's diversity index across productive rearrangements. TCRdb stores this immuneACCESS table with in-frame sequences only. Part of the clones is absent; in the studies checked, under half of the shortfall reflects unresolved V genes, and no reason is known for the rest. D and trimming come from the DNA, and the V and J calls and clone size come from that table. This sample is represented by 150,000 to 200,000 clones; about 82% of them were singletons. About 5% of the sample is taken by the ten largest.

The rearranged chain carries TRBV7-2 and TRBJ2-7; 7 of the junction bases match TRBD1. The clonotype comes from a woman in her twenties or thirties with acute or convalescent COVID-19. Sequencing input: peripheral blood. For the CDR3, the sequence is CASSFADRLTYEQYF. The sequenced DNA is TGTGCCAGCAGTTTTGCGGACAGGCTCACATACGAGCAGTACTTC.